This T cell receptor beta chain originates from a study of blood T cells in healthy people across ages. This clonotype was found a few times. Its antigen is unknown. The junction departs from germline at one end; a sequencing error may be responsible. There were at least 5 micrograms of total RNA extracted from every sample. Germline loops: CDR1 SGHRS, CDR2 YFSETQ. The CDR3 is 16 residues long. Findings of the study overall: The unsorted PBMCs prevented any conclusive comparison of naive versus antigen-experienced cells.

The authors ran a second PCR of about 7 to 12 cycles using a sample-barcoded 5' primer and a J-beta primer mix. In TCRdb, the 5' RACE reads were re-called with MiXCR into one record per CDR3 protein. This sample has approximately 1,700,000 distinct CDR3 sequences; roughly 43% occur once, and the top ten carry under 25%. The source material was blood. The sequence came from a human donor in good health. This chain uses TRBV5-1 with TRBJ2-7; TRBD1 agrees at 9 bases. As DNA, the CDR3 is TGCGCCGGCAGCCCGCGGGGGACAGGGTTTGCCTACGAGCAGTACTTC. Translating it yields CAGSPRGTGFAYEQYF.